This T cell receptor beta chain was documented in a study of T cells expressing NK-cell markers (dated by TCRdb to the early 2020s). Study-wide context: Several donors provided sorted CD3+CD56+NKG2C+, CD3+CD56+NKG2C- and CD3+CD56-NKG2C+ T-cell subsets, whose TCR beta-chain repertoires were profiled. Of the eight sequenced donors, seven were found to be HCMV-seropositive and one was found to be HCMV-seronegative. All eight donors whose samples were sequenced were randomly selected healthy volunteers, three of them men and five women. Libraries were sequenced as 2 x 150 bp reads on Illumina HiSeq 2000/2500, MiSeq or NextSeq. Results the study describes overall, beyond this receptor: It remained unclear whether the expanded NKG2C-expressing T cell clones were specific for HCMV antigens. Those dominant clonotypes were again the most abundant among CD3+CD56-NKG2C+ cells in a handful of donors, at roughly 25-65%. In six donors, the dominant CD3+CD56+NKG2C+ clonotypes were among the top 10 CD8+ clonotypes and accounted for roughly 1.0-8% of CD8+ T cells.

From cysteine to phenylalanine, the CDR3 is 14 amino acids long. No DNA accompanies this entry. Reading the germline V gene gives CDR1 MDHEN and CDR2 SYDVKM. On this clonotype: Its antigen is still unknown.

The sequencer listed for this sample is Illumina HiSeq 2000. 5'RACE template switching, by which a universal primer site and unique molecular identifiers were added, was used to make TCR beta cDNA libraries. Priming for cDNA synthesis came from the TCR beta constant segment, and two successive PCR amplification steps followed. The original methods were these. MIGEC was used to demultiplex reads and group the reads by UMI, and MiTCR was used to assemble and quantify clonotypes. Only TCR cDNA sequences supported by at least two reads were kept to exclude erroneous sequences. The tcR package was used for downstream repertoire analysis, and clonotypes were matched between fractions using CDR3 nucleotide sequence together with V segment. VDJmatch was used to annotate antigen specificity against VDJdb, with one amino acid substitution in CDR3 permitted. Through TCRdb reprocessing, the reads give one entry per CDR3 protein sequence; DNA is omitted. The V and J calls were not made by the authors but by TCRdb's processing. The sample table holds 250,000 to 300,000 distinct CDR3 sequences. The top ten hold under 0.5% of the sample.

A commercial ELISA kit detecting HCMV-specific IgG in serum was used to determine HCMV serostatus. Peripheral blood mononuclear cells were isolated from blood by Ficoll density gradient centrifugation. Sequenced input: blood T cells: a sorted CD56 or NKG2C T cell subset, CD4+ or CD8+ T cells, or bulk PBMC T cells (not recorded which). This sequence originates from a man aged 18 to 30 in good health. Donor details come from another sample of the same person, matched by shared clones. The rearrangement combines TRBV28 with TRBJ2-7; TCRdb calls TRBD1, which cannot be checked without DNA. The CDR3 loop reads CASSLQGRDYEQYF.